The 20 T cell receptor beta chains in this list originate from one sample, sequenced in a study of cytomegalovirus exposure and HLA in healthy donors. Primers included in the PCR were 60 Vbeta and 13 Jbeta primers. Data came from immunoSEQ multiplex PCR; TCRdb stores just in-frame clones and leaves some out. The data hold under 200,000 clones, with 60% to 80% observed a single time. What was sequenced was PBMCs. These receptor sequences come from a woman aged 40 to 49 in good health and CMV-seropositive.

The V gene is TRBV30, the J gene TRBJ2-7, with D tentatively TRBD2 (5 bases). With 2 bases removed from V and 2 bases from J, the gap between germline ends came to 10 bases. The CDR3 covers 13 residues. The germline CDR1 and CDR2 sequences are GTSNPN and SVGIG (reference sequence). This CDR3 reads CAWSPGSTYEQYF. DNA of the CDR3: TGTGCCTGGAGTCCGGGGTCCACCTACGAGCAGTACTTC. The entire variable domain, with the rest obtained from reference TRBV30 and TRBJ2-7, is as follows: SQTIHQWPATLVQPVGSPLSLECTVEGTSNPNLYWYRQAAGRGLQLLFYSVGIGQISSEVPQNLSASRPQDRQFILSSKKLLLSDSGFYLCAWSPGSTYEQYFGPGTRLTVT.

This clone was seen just once. The chain joins TRBV7-2 to TRBJ1-5, with D uncertain. V shed 1 base and J shed 1 base, with 5 bases lying between them. Germline CDR1 reads SGHTA; CDR2 reads FQGNSA. This CDR3 region has 14 residues. As DNA, the CDR3 is TGTGCCAGCAGCTTAGTACAGAGCAATCAGCCCCAGCATTTT. Translation: CASSLVQSNQPQHF.

This sequence joins TRBV11-2 and TRBJ1-1; D is perhaps TRBD1 (5 bases). Germline CDR1 is SGHAT and CDR2 is FQNNGV. Deletions cut 2 bases from V and 1 base from J, with 11 bases between. The CDR3 consists of 15 residues. The CDR3 coding sequence is TGTGCCAGCAGCTTAAGGTCAGGGCCGAACACTGAAGCTTTCTTT. It codes for CASSLRSGPNTEAFF.

The V call is TRBV5-1, the J call TRBJ2-5; D gene ambiguous. The J call is doubtful: the DNA matches TRBJ2-7 better. In germline, CDR1 is SGHRS, CDR2 YFSETQ. The length of the CDR3 is 13 residues. The CDR3 bases are TGCGCCAGCACTCGAGGTAGTTCCTACGAGCAGTACTTC. This encodes CASTRGSSYEQYF.

This rearrangement joins TRBV7-2 to TRBJ2-7, with D possibly TRBD2 on 5 matching bases. There are 15 residues in the CDR3. Looked up from germline, CDR1 is SGHTA and CDR2 is FQGNSA. The V gene lost 5 bases and the J gene lost 4 bases, with 18 bases spanning the gap. The CDR3 bases are TGTGCCAGCAGCCCAAGCCCGGGGATGTGGTACGAGCAGTACTTC. Its protein product is CASSPSPGMWYEQYF.

The V gene is TRBV5-6, the J gene TRBJ2-7; 7 nucleotides match TRBD2. V shed 2 bases, J shed 5 bases, and the junction held 10 bases outside the gene matches. Germline V gene sequence: CDR1 SGHDT, CDR2 YYEEEE. The CDR3 has 15 residues. CDR3 in amino acids: CASSFPELAPDEQYF. The CDR3 DNA sequence: TGTGCCAGCAGCTTCCCAGAACTAGCGCCTGACGAGCAGTACTTC.

The chain carries TRBV30 and TRBJ1-1, with D possibly being TRBD1 (5 bases). CDR1 is GTSNPN and CDR2 is SVGIG in the germline V gene (reference sequence). The CDR3 runs to 15 residues. The V end was cut by 5 bases, the J end by 1 base, with 17 bases between. CDR3: CAWARQTEKNTEAFF. The CDR3 coding sequence is TGTGCCTGGGCCCGCCAGACAGAAAAGAACACTGAAGCTTTCTTT.

Here the CDR3 reads CASSLLQGQVVYGYTF. The CDR3 region has the DNA TGTGCCAGCAGTTTACTACAGGGACAGGTCGTCTATGGCTACACCTTC. The J gene is TRBJ1-2, the V gene TRBV28; 8 bases are shared with TRBD1. V was clipped by 2 bases and J by 4 bases; unmatched bases: 9. The CDR3 is made up of 16 amino acids. Germline V gene lookup returns CDR1 MDHEN and CDR2 SYDVKM.

The chain couples TRBV30 to TRBJ1-6; tentatively, D is TRBD1 (6 bases). V gave up 3 bases and J gave up 17 bases, with 20 bases separating them. The CDR3 spans 13 residues. The germline V gene has CDR1 GTSNPN and CDR2 SVGIG (reference sequence). The CDR3 nucleotides read TGTGCCTGGAGGGACAGCGAGTTTTATCGAGTCCACTTT. This sequence encodes CAWRDSEFYRVHF.

The rearrangement joins TRBV6-1 to TRBJ2-3, with 8 nucleotides matching TRBD1. The CDR3 is made up of 14 amino acids. Germline CDR1 and CDR2: MNHNS and SASEGT. V dropped 8 bases and J dropped 3; count of bases not matched to a gene: 7. The CDR3 reads CASLNRQGTDTQYF. CDR3 sequence (DNA): TGTGCCAGCCTTAATCGACAGGGGACAGATACGCAGTATTTT.

The chain has TRBV7-9 and TRBJ1-4, with D perhaps TRBD1 (6 bases). The CDR3 runs 15 residues. V shed 5 bases and J shed 5 bases, with 15 bases lying between them. The V gene's germline CDR1 is SEHNR and CDR2 FQNEAQ (reference sequence). The CDR3 here is CASSPRTEINEKLFF. The CDR3 DNA is TGTGCCAGCAGCCCAAGGACAGAAATAAATGAAAAACTGTTTTTT.

This chain uses TRBV14 with TRBJ2-1, with D perhaps matching TRBD1 (6 bases). V was shortened by 4 bases and J by 9 bases, with 13 bases between the two germline ends. CDR1 is SGHDN and CDR2 is FVKESK in the germline V gene. CDR3 length equals 13 residues. In nucleotides, the CDR3 is TGTGCCAGCAGCCTAAACCAGGGGAGTGAGCAGTTCTTC. It yields the protein CASSLNQGSEQFF.

The chain couples TRBV6-5 to TRBJ2-5; 8 bases are shared with TRBD2. Germline V lookup: CDR1 MNHEY, CDR2 SVGAGI. CDR3 length equals 16 residues. Trimming took 2 bases from V and 4 from J; bases not matched to a gene: 9. The CDR3 nucleotides read TGTGCCAGCAGTTACGCGAGCGGGGGTGGGGGAGAGACCCAGTACTTC. Translating gives CASSYASGGGGETQYF.

The CDR3, as DNA: TGTGCCAGCAGCGAGTGGGCAGGGCCTAACTATGGCTACACCTTC. Translating gives CASSEWAGPNYGYTF. The V and J genes are TRBV6-5 and TRBJ1-2; the D gene is possibly TRBD1 (5 bases). The ends were cut back, 6 bases at V and 0 bases at J, with 14 bases in the middle. Germline lookup yields CDR1 MNHEY and CDR2 SVGAGI. The CDR3 spans 15 residues.

The rearrangement joins TRBV7-8 to TRBJ2-3; 9 nucleotides align to TRBD2. V was clipped by 2 bases and J by 5 bases; unmatched bases: 2. The length of the CDR3 is 14 residues. Germline V CDR1 and CDR2: SGHVS, FQNEAQ. This CDR3 reads CASSLTSGRDTQYF. The CDR3 coding sequence is TGTGCCAGCAGCTTAACTAGCGGGCGAGATACGCAGTATTTT.

A word on this clone: The identical CDR3 is also encoded by other nucleotide sequences in the sample. The V gene is TRBV5-6, the J gene TRBJ2-7; 7 nucleotides align to TRBD1. CDR1 is SGHDT and CDR2 is YYEEEE in the germline V gene. J gave up 2 bases and V 1 base, and 6 bases lay outside the gene matches. This CDR3 is 15 amino acids long. In nucleotides, the CDR3 is TGTGCCAGCAGCTTGACTACAGGGGTTACCTACGAGCAGTACTTC. Translating it yields CASSLTTGVTYEQYF.

The chain joins TRBV5-4 to TRBJ1-2; 7 nucleotides line up with TRBD1. The germline V gene has CDR1 SGHNT and CDR2 YYREEE (reference sequence). The V gene end was trimmed by 6 bases and the J gene end by 4 bases; junction bases not matched to a gene: 9. CDR3 size: 14 residues. The CDR3 DNA reads TGTGCCAGCAACCGGGACAGTGGAAGCTATGGCTACACCTTC. Translating it yields CASNRDSGSYGYTF.

This clone was counted between two and nine times. The rearrangement links TRBV9 to TRBJ2-1, with a weak D call TRBD1 (6 bases). The CDR3 extends over 13 amino acids. Germline V gene lookup returns CDR1 SGDLS and CDR2 YYNGEE. The V and J ends lost 0 bases and 6 bases respectively, with 7 bases between them. CDR3 sequence: CASSVGTVNEQFF. CDR3 nucleotide sequence: TGTGCCAGCAGCGTAGGGACAGTCAATGAGCAGTTCTTC.

The V and J genes are TRBV10-3 and TRBJ1-3; 8 bases agree with TRBD1. Per the germline V gene, CDR1 is ENHRY and CDR2 is SYGVKD. Trimming cost V 5 bases and J 3 bases; bases outside gene matches: 3. CDR3 size: 14 residues. Written as DNA, the CDR3 is TGTGCCATCAGTCAAGGACAGGGTGGAAACACCATATATTTT. This codes for CAISQGQGGNTIYF.

The chain joins TRBV5-1 to TRBJ2-3, with a tentative D call TRBD2 (6 bases). Germline V gives CDR1 SGHRS, CDR2 YFSETQ. The CDR3 is 13 amino acids. The V end was cut by 5 bases, the J end by 0 bases, with 7 bases between. This chain's CDR3 is CASSAGSTDTQYF. CDR3 DNA sequence: TGCGCCAGCAGTGCGGGGAGCACAGATACGCAGTATTTT.